A selection of T cell receptor beta chains follows, all from one sample in a study of blood T cell repertoires in COVID-19. Measured with immunoSEQ multiplex PCR; TCRdb has only the in-frame clones, and not every one. The table records under 250,000 clones, almost 85% of them present only once. The material sequenced was PBMCs or T cells enriched from blood (not recorded which). The receptors here all came from a woman in her forties or fifties with acute COVID-19. CDR3s include the opening cysteine and the closing phenylalanine or tryptophan. A D gene is named only where the DNA matches it firmly.

>TRBV7-2|NA|TRBJ1-4
TGTGCCAGCAGCTTGCCGGGGGAGGGTGAAAAACTGTTTTTT
CASSLPGEGEKLFF
>TRBV6-5|NA|TRBJ1-4
TGTGCCAGCAGGCCAGGCGGGGGCCGTAATGAAAAACTGTTTTTT
CASRPGGGRNEKLFF
>TRBV19|NA|TRBJ2-2
TGTGCCAGTAGTATAGATCTTCTATTGGCGGGGAGGATGGCGCTGTTTTTT
CASSIDLLLAGRMALFF
>TRBV19|TRBD1|TRBJ1-5
TGTGCCAGTAGTGCCCGGGACAGGGGTAGGAGGCAGCCCCAGCATTTT
CASSARDRGRRQPQHF
>TRBV14|TRBD2|TRBJ2-3
TGTGCCAGCAGCCACTATCTAGCGGGGGGCAGCACAGATACGCAGTATTTT
CASSHYLAGGSTDTQYF
>TRBV7-2|NA|TRBJ1-2
TGTGCCAGCAGCTCATTGACAGGTCCTAACTATGGCTACACCTTC
CASSSLTGPNYGYTF
>TRBV3-1/TRBV3-2|TRBD2|TRBJ2-1
TGTGCCAGCAGCCTAACTAGCGGGGGGCTGGGTGAGCAGTTCTTC
CASSLTSGGLGEQFF
>TRBV7-2|NA|TRBJ2-1
TGTGCCAGCAGCTTATCATTTCAGGGGAAGGATGAGCAGTTCTTC
CASSLSFQGKDEQFF
>TRBV5-1|TRBD1|TRBJ2-3
TGCGCCAGCAGCTCCCTTCAGGGGGAGTTCACAGATACGCAGTATTTT
CASSSLQGEFTDTQYF
>TRBV7-9|NA|TRBJ1-5
TGTGCCAGCAGCCCCTGGACGGGAGAAGGACAGCCCCAGCATTTT
CASSPWTGEGQPQHF
>TRBV6-2/TRBV6-3|TRBD2|TRBJ2-1
TGTGCCAGCAGTACGTACGCTGGACTAGCGGGGACCAATGAGCAGTTCTTC
CASSTYAGLAGTNEQFF
>TRBV11-2|TRBD1|TRBJ1-4
TGTGCCAGCAGCTTGAGGACAGGGAGAAAACTGTTTTTT
CASSLRTGRKLFF
>TRBV30|NA|TRBJ1-1
TGTGCCTGGAGTCCGAGGGACACTGAAGCTTTCTTT
CAWSPRDTEAFF
>TRBV4-3|NA|TRBJ1-2
TGCGCCAGCAGCCAAGATCAGGGGAGTTTCTATGGCTACACCTTC
CASSQDQGSFYGYTF
>TRBV7-9|NA|TRBJ1-2
TGTGCCAGCAGCTCCGGATTGGAGGGGTATGGCTACACCTTC
CASSSGLEGYGYTF
>TRBV2|NA|TRBJ1-1
TGTGCCAGCAGTGAGACTATCTCGGGGAGCCTGAACACTGAAGCTTTCTTT
CASSETISGSLNTEAFF
>TRBV6-2/TRBV6-3|TRBD1|TRBJ2-7
TGTGCCAGCAGCTACTCCGGGACAGGGCGCGAGCAGTACTTC
CASSYSGTGREQYF
>TRBV13|NA|TRBJ1-3
TGTGCCAGCAGCTTAGTTACAGGGCCCCTCGCCTCTGGAAACACCATATATTTT
CASSLVTGPLASGNTIYF
>TRBV28|NA|TRBJ1-1
TGTGCCAGCAGTTTGCTACAGGGACCGAACACTGAAGCTTTCTTT
CASSLLQGPNTEAFF
>TRBV10-3|NA|TRBJ1-1
TGTGCCATCAGTGAGTCCGGGGGGAACACTGAAGCTTTCTTT
CAISESGGNTEAFF